The next 17 T cell receptor beta chains were all read from a single sample in a study of T cells in localized non-small cell lung cancer. Sequencing was performed with immunoSEQ multiplex PCR; in TCRdb, only in-frame clones are kept and a portion is missing. The data contain about 28,000 clones, around 82% of them seen just once; the ten biggest clones take up around 5.3%. Sample: peripheral blood mononuclear cells, taken before any cancer treatment. Every receptor here comes from a man aged 35 to 69 with stage III lung adenocarcinoma.

The chain links TRBV5-5 to TRBJ2-5, with D perhaps TRBD1 or TRBD2 (5 bases each). The germline gives CDR1 SGHKS, CDR2 YYEKEE (reference sequence). The V end lost 2 bases, the J end lost 3 bases, and 8 bases lay between the germline ends. The CDR3 contains 13 residues. This CDR3 is CASSFGGKETQYF. CDR3 DNA: TGTGCCAGCAGCTTTGGGGGAAAAGAGACCCAGTACTTC.

CDR3 nucleotide sequence: TGTGCCAGCAGTTACTCGACTGGTCAGCCCCAGCATTTT. Translated: CASSYSTGQPQHF. The chain has TRBV6-5 and TRBJ1-5, with unresolved D. V shed 0 bases and J shed 6 bases, with 6 bases lying between them. CDR1 and CDR2 (germline): MNHEY, SVGAGI. The CDR3 contains 13 residues.

The gene calls are TRBV4-1 and TRBJ1-4; 9 bases line up with TRBD1. CDR1 and CDR2 (germline): MGHRA, YSYEKL. The CDR3 runs 17 residues. The ends lost 3 bases at V and 8 bases at J; junction bases unmatched: 13. This CDR3 reads CASSQAGYGTGKEKLFF. Here the CDR3 DNA reads TGCGCCAGCAGCCAGGCAGGATACGGGACAGGGAAGGAAAAACTGTTTTTT.

CDR3 DNA sequence: TGCGCCAGCAGCTTGTTCACAGGGGAGGGTGAAAAACTGTTTTTT. Translated: CASSLFTGEGEKLFF. The chain is built from TRBV5-1 and TRBJ1-4; 7 bases align to TRBD1. The CDR3 runs to 15 residues. Looked up from germline, CDR1 is SGHRS and CDR2 is YFSETQ. J was trimmed by 7 bases and V by 1 base; bases with no gene match: 7.

The chain joins TRBV7-9 to TRBJ2-2; TRBD2 matches at 7 bases. The V gene end was trimmed by 5 bases and the J gene end by 3 bases; junction bases not matched to a gene: 6. The CDR3 is 15 amino acids. Germline loops: CDR1 SEHNR, CDR2 FQNEAQ (reference sequence). CDR3 sequence (DNA): TGTGCCAGCAGCCCTGGGAGGGACCACACCGGGGAGCTGTTTTTT. Amino acids: CASSPGRDHTGELFF.

This chain connects TRBV10-3 to TRBJ2-3; possible D gene TRBD1, 5 bases. Germline CDR1 ENHRY, CDR2 SYGVKD. Trimming pared 6 bases from V and 1 base from J, leaving 11 bases between. The CDR3 runs 14 residues. The CDR3 DNA reads TGTGCCATCAGGGCATGGGGCGGCACAGATACGCAGTATTTT. This gives the protein CAIRAWGGTDTQYF.

The CDR3 reads CASIMDRGRGSPLHF. The DNA for the CDR3 is TGTGCCAGCATCATGGACAGGGGAAGGGGTTCACCCCTCCACTTT. The gene calls are TRBV2 and TRBJ1-6; 9 bases are shared with TRBD1. CDR3 length: 15 residues. Germline values: CDR1 SNHLY, CDR2 FYNNEI. V lost 7 bases, J lost 9 bases, and 10 bases stayed unmatched.

The chain carries TRBV27 and TRBJ1-5; 7 bases line up with TRBD1. Germline V gives CDR1 MNHEY, CDR2 SMNVEV (reference sequence). This CDR3 contains 13 residues. V gave up 4 bases and J gave up 4 bases; unmatched junction bases: 1. The CDR3 sequence is CASSWTGNQPQHF. CDR3 coding DNA: TGTGCCAGCAGTTGGACAGGTAATCAGCCCCAGCATTTT.

J is TRBJ2-1 and V is TRBV29-1, with 8 bases fitting TRBD1. The CDR3 is 16 amino acids. The ends lost 4 bases at V and 0 bases at J; junction bases unmatched: 8. Per germline, CDR1 SQVTM and CDR2 ANQGSEA. Here the CDR3 reads CSVGTGLRSSYNEQFF. DNA for the CDR3: TGCAGCGTTGGGACAGGGTTAAGGAGCTCCTACAATGAGCAGTTCTTC.

This chain links TRBV7-9 with TRBJ1-6, with D unclear. Germline V gene sequence: CDR1 SEHNR, CDR2 FQNEAQ (reference sequence). The V end was cut by 10 bases, the J end by 1 base, with 11 bases between. This CDR3 spans 14 amino acids. CDR3 region: CATVRGSYNSPLHF. The CDR3 DNA reads TGTGCCACCGTACGAGGGTCCTATAATTCACCCCTCCACTTT.

This chain joins TRBV9 and TRBJ1-4; D unclear. CDR1 and CDR2 from the germline V gene are SGDLS and YYNGEE. Trimming took 4 bases from V and 7 from J, leaving 17 bases between them. The CDR3 length is 15 residues. As DNA, the CDR3 is TGTGCCAGCAGCCCCCGGGTAGGGATGGGTGAAAAACTGTTTTTT. Its translation: CASSPRVGMGEKLFF.

V and J are TRBV19 and TRBJ2-5, with D perhaps matching TRBD2 (6 bases). V lost 5 bases to trimming and J lost 3 bases, with 22 bases between them. Germline V CDR1 and CDR2: LNHDA, SQIVND (reference sequence). CDR3 length: 17 residues. CDR3: CASSLGGLISTEETQYF. CDR3 in DNA: TGTGCCAGTAGTTTGGGGGGACTGATCTCGACAGAAGAGACCCAGTACTTC.

On this clone itself: The junction differs from germline at one of its ends, possibly a read error. The chain combines TRBV20-1 with TRBJ2-7; D remains unclear. The germline V gene has CDR1 DFQATT and CDR2 SNEGSKA (reference sequence). The length of the CDR3 is 11 residues. Written as DNA, the CDR3 is TGCAGTGCTAGAGATCTTAATTGGGGTCGCTTC. Protein sequence: CSARDLNWGRF.

The rearrangement joins TRBV5-1 to TRBJ2-7, with 10 bases lining up with TRBD1. The CDR3 is 15 residues long. V lost 0 bases and J lost 7; bases outside the gene matches: 7. Germline CDR1 and CDR2: SGHRS and YFSETQ. The CDR3 DNA is TGCGCCAGCAGCTTGGGAGGGACAGGGGCGGGTGAGCAGTACGTC. It yields the protein CASSLGGTGAGEQYV.

The genes are TRBV19 and TRBJ1-2, with 7 bases lining up with TRBD1. With V trimmed by 5 bases and J by 0 bases, 9 bases remained unmatched. Per the germline V gene, CDR1 is LNHDA and CDR2 is SQIVND (reference sequence). CDR3 length equals 16 residues. The CDR3 loop reads CASSPGGPHPNYGYTF. The CDR3 bases are TGTGCCAGTAGTCCAGGGGGACCGCATCCTAACTATGGCTACACCTTC. The full variable domain, its missing parts supplied by reference TRBV19 and TRBJ1-2, is DGGITQSPKYLFRKEGQNVTLSCEQNLNHDAMYWYRQDPGQGLRLIYYSQIVNDFQKGDIAEGYSVSREKKESFPLTVTSAQKNPTAFYLCASSPGGPHPNYGYTFGSGTRLTVV.

The chain uses TRBV27 and TRBJ1-6; 9 positions agree with TRBD1. This CDR3 has 16 residues. V lost 4 bases, J lost 10 bases, and 11 bases stayed unmatched. Germline CDR1 reads MNHEY; CDR2 reads SMNVEV (reference sequence). The CDR3 reads CASSSPGQGLGSPLHF. The CDR3 DNA sequence: TGTGCCAGCAGTTCTCCGGGACAGGGTTTAGGCTCACCCCTCCACTTT.

This chain connects TRBV2 to TRBJ2-2, with 10 bases matching TRBD1. V shed 7 bases, J shed 3 bases, and the junction held 5 bases outside the gene matches. This CDR3 has 15 amino acids. The germline CDR1 and CDR2 sequences are SNHLY and FYNNEI. The CDR3 is CASTRDRGDTGELFF. The CDR3 DNA is TGTGCCAGCACCCGGGACAGGGGTGACACCGGGGAGCTGTTTTTT. The full variable domain, its missing parts supplied by reference TRBV2 and TRBJ2-2, is EPEVTQTPSHQVTQMGQEVILRCVPISNHLYFYWYRQILGQKVEFLVSFYNNEISEKSEIFDDQFSVERPDGSNFTLKIRSTKLEDSAMYFCASTRDRGDTGELFFGEGSRLTVL.